Listed below are T cell receptor beta chains from one sample, sequenced in a study of blood T cell repertoires in COVID-19. Using immunoSEQ multiplex PCR, the repertoire was profiled, and TCRdb retains in-frame clones only, with some absent. The data contain a few hundred thousand clones, around 84% of them singletons. The sample was peripheral blood. Every receptor here comes from a man in his fifties who had recovered from COVID-19. Each CDR3 is given with its conserved first and last residue. The D gene is left open where the match is weak. Some rows have no size entry. The others give once, few or many, or a class for an expanded clone.

size	J	V	D	DNA	CDR3
NA	TRBJ1-2	TRBV3-1/TRBV3-2	NA	TGTGCCAGCAGCCAGGGGGCGCGTGGCTACACCTTC	CASSQGARGYTF
NA	TRBJ1-1	TRBV28	NA	TGTGCCAGCAGTCCCCCCGTGGAGGGTGAAGCTTTCTTT	CASSPPVEGEAFF
NA	TRBJ1-5	TRBV15	TRBD1	TGTGCCACCAGCAGAGATCCGACCGGGACAGGGAGTAAGCCCCAGCATTTT	CATSRDPTGTGSKPQHF
NA	TRBJ2-7	TRBV29-1	TRBD1	TGCAGCGTTGAAGGGCGGGGACAGGTTGGTTACGAGCAGTACTTC	CSVEGRGQVGYEQYF
NA	TRBJ2-4	TRBV30	TRBD1	TGTGCCTGGTCGACAGGGGGCCTACTAGCCAAAAACATTCAGTACTTC	CAWSTGGLLAKNIQYF
NA	TRBJ2-1	TRBV11-1	TRBD2	TGTGCCAGCAGCCCGCGCACTAGCGGTGCCAATGAGCAGTTCTTC	CASSPRTSGANEQFF
NA	TRBJ2-1	TRBV19	NA	TGTGCCAGTAGTATTGCTAGCGCGTACAATGAGCAGTTCTTC	CASSIASAYNEQFF
NA	TRBJ2-7	TRBV18	TRBD1	TGTGCCAGCTCCTCGACCAGGACAGGTAGCCCCGAGCAGTACTTC	CASSSTRTGSPEQYF
NA	TRBJ2-2	TRBV5-7	TRBD1	TGTGCCAGCAGCTGGCTACAGGGGGGCGGGCTGTTTTTT	CASSWLQGGGLFF
NA	TRBJ1-1	TRBV19	TRBD1	TGTGCCAGTAGCCCAGGGGACAGGGGGCGGTTAACTGAAGCTTTCTTT	CASSPGDRGRLTEAFF
NA	TRBJ1-2	TRBV12-3/TRBV12-4	NA	TGTGCCAGCAGTTTTCTCCAGGGAGGTGGCTACACCTTC	CASSFLQGGGYTF
once	TRBJ2-7	TRBV27	TRBD1	TGTGCCAGCAGTGCTACCGGACAGGTGGAGTACTACGAGCAGTACTTC	CASSATGQVEYYEQYF
NA	TRBJ1-2	TRBV6-5	NA	TGTGCCAGCAGTTTCCGCGGTGGCTACACCTTC	CASSFRGGYTF
NA	TRBJ2-7	TRBV6-5	TRBD2	TGTGCCAGCAGTCTTTCGGGAGGGGTTGGGGAGCAGTACTTC	CASSLSGGVGEQYF
NA	TRBJ1-2	TRBV19	NA	TGTGCCAGTAGTATAGGGGGCTACCCCTATGGCTACACCTTC	CASSIGGYPYGYTF
NA	TRBJ1-3	TRBV3-1/TRBV3-2	NA	TGTGCCAGCAGCCAGTCTCCGGGGGCTGGAAACACCATATATTTT	CASSQSPGAGNTIYF